This is a list of T cell receptor beta chains from one sample in a study of blood T cell repertoires in COVID-19. The data were produced by immunoSEQ multiplex PCR, yet TCRdb's version contains in-frame clones alone and is incomplete. This table has over 130,000 clones, about 87% appearing once. Input material: peripheral blood. These receptors all come from a human donor in a cohort sampled during active COVID-19. Both conserved end residues are part of each CDR3. D genes are given only for firm matches. Expanded clones get a size class; other rows say once, few or many, or leave the size out.

D gene,clone size,V gene,J gene,CDR3 protein,CDR3 DNA
-,-,TRBV7-9,TRBJ1-2,CASSLATGVGYGYTF,TGTGCCAGCAGCTTAGCGACGGGGGTGGGGTATGGCTACACCTTC
TRBD2,-,TRBV2,TRBJ2-1,CASKGGRSPNEQFF,TGTGCCAGCAAAGGCGGGAGGAGTCCCAATGAGCAGTTCTTC
TRBD1,-,TRBV5-1,TRBJ2-3,CASSSGGTGVTDTQYF,TGCGCCAGCAGCTCTGGAGGTACAGGGGTGACAGATACGCAGTATTTT
TRBD2,-,TRBV28,TRBJ2-7,CASIFSGRPYEQYF,TGTGCCAGCATCTTTAGCGGGAGGCCCTACGAGCAGTACTTC
TRBD2,-,TRBV5-1,TRBJ2-5,CASSRNSLAGGQETQYF,TGCGCCAGCAGCCGAAACAGTTTAGCGGGAGGCCAAGAGACCCAGTACTTC
-,-,TRBV7-9,TRBJ1-2,CASSSTGVLYGYTF,TGTGCCAGCAGCTCAACAGGAGTTCTTTATGGCTACACCTTC
-,-,TRBV5-1,TRBJ1-1,CASSRQGQMNTEAFF,TGCGCCAGCAGCAGGCAGGGTCAGATGAACACTGAAGCTTTCTTT
-,-,TRBV4-1,TRBJ1-3,CASSQSDGTWEGNTIYF,TGCGCCAGCAGCCAATCAGATGGGACTTGGGAGGGAAACACCATATATTTT
TRBD1,few,TRBV3-1/TRBV3-2,TRBJ1-6,CASSQDFAGGSSPLHF,TGTGCCAGCAGCCAAGATTTCGCAGGGGGAAGTTCACCCCTCCACTTT
TRBD1,-,TRBV18,TRBJ1-2,CASSPDRDLFSRRYGYTF,TGTGCCAGCTCGCCCGACAGGGACCTATTCAGTCGTCGCTATGGCTACACCTTC
-,-,TRBV19,TRBJ2-7,CASSISSGSSYEQYF,TGTGCCAGTAGTATTTCGTCAGGGTCGTCCTACGAGCAGTACTTC
-,-,TRBV19,TRBJ2-2,CASIRGFEGVNTGELFF,TGTGCCAGTATTAGGGGTTTTGAGGGGGTGAACACCGGGGAGCTGTTTTTT